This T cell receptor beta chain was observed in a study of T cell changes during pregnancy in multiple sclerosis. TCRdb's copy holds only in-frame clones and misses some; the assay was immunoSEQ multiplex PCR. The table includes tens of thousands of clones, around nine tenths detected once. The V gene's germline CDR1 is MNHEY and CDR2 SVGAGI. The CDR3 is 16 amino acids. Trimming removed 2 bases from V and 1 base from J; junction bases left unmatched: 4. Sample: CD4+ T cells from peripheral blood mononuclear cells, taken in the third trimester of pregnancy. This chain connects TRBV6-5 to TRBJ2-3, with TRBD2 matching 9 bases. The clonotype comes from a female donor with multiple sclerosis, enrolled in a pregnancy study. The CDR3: CASSYAAGGRTDTQYF. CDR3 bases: TGTGCCAGCAGTTACGCTGCGGGGGGGCGCACAGATACGCAGTATTTT.